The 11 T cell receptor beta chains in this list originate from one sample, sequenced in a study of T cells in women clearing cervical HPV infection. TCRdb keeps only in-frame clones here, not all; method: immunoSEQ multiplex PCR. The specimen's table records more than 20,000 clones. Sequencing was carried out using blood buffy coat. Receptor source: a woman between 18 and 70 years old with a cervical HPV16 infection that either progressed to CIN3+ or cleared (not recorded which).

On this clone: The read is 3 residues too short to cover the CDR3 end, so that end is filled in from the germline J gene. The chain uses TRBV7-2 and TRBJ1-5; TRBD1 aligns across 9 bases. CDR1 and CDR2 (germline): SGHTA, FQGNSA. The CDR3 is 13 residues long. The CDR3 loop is CASSWDRVNPQHF. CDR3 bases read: TGTGCCAGCAGCTGGGACAGGGTCAATCCC.

CDR3 region: CASSPFLTGGDGYTF. CDR3 DNA (partial): TGCGCCAGCAGCCCGTTTCTGACAGGGGGCGACGGC. The chain couples TRBV5-1 to TRBJ1-2, with 10 positions matching TRBD1. From the germline J gene comes the end of the CDR3, since the read stops 3 residues before it. This CDR3 is 15 amino acids long. Per germline, CDR1 SGHRS and CDR2 YFSETQ.

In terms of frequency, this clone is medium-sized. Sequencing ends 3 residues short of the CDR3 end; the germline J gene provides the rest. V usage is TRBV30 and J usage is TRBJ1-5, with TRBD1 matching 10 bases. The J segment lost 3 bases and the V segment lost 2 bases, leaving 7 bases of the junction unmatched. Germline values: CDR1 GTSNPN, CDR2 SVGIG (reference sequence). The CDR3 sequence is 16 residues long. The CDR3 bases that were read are TGTGCCTGGAGTATCCGGGACAGGGGCCTCAATCAGCCC. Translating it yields CAWSIRDRGLNQP. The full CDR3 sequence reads CAWSIRDRGLNQPQHF.

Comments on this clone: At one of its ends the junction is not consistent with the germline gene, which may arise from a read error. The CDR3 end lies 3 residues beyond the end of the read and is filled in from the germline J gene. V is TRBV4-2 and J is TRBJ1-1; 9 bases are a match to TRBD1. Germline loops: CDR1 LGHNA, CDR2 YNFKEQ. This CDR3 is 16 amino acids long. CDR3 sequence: CASSQATGGINTEAFF. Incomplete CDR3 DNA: TGCGCCAGCAGCCAAGCGACAGGGGGAATAAACACTGAA.

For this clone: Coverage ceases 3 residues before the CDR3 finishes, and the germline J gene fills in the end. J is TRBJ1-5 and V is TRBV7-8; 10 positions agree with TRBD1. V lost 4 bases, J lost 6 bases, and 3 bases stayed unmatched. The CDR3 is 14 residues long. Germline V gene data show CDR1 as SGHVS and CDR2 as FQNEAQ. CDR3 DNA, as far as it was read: TGTGCCAGCAGCTCCGGACAGGGGGGTCAGCCC. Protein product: CASSSGQGGQP. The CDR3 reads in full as CASSSGQGGQPQHF.

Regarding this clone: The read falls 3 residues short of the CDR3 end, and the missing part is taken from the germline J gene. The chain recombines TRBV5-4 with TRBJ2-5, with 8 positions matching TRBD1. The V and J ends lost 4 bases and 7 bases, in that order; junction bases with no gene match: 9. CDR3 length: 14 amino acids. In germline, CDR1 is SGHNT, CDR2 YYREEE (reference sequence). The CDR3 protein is CASSQTGVLGTQYF. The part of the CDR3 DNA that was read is TGTGCCAGCAGCCAGACAGGGGTGCTGGGGACC. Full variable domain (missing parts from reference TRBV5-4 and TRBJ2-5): ETGVTQSPTHLIKTRGQQVTLRCSSQSGHNTVSWYQQALGQGPQFIFQYYREEENGRGNFPPRFSGLQFPNYSSELNVNALELDDSALYLCASSQTGVLGTQYFGPGTRLLVL.

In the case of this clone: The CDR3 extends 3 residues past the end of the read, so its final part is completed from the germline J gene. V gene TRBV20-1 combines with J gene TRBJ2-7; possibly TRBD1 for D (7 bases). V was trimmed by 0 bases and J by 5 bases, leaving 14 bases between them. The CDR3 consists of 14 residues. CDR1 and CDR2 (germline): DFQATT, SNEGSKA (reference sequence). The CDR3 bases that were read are TGCAGTGCTAGAGATTCGGCCAGGGGGGACGAG. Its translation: CSARDSARGDE. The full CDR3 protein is CSARDSARGDEQYF.

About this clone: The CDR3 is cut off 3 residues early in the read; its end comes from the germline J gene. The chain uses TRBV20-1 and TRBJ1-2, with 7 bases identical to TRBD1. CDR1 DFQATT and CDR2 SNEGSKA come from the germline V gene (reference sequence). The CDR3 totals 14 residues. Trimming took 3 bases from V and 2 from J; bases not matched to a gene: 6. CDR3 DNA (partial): TGCAGTGCTAGGATGCAGGGGGGAAACTATGGC. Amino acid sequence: CSARMQGGNYG. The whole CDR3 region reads CSARMQGGNYGYTF.

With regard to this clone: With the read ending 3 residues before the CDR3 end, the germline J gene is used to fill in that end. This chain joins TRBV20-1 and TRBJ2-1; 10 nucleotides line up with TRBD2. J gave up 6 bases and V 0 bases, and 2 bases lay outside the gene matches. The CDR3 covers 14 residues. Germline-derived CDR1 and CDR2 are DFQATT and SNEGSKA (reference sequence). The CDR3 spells CSARDSGRANEQFF. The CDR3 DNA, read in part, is TGCAGTGCTAGAGACAGCGGGAGGGCCAATGAG.

The covered CDR3 bases are TGTGCCAGTTCCCCCGGGGGACAGGTGGCCGAAAAA. This encodes CASSPGGQVAEK. The entire CDR3 sequence reads CASSPGGQVAEKLFF. J is TRBJ1-4 and V is TRBV19; 8 bases match TRBD1. The CDR3 extends 3 residues past the end of the read, so its final part is completed from the germline J gene. V was pared by 8 bases and J by 8 bases, with 13 bases of the junction left unmatched. The germline V gene encodes CDR1 LNHDA and CDR2 SQIVND (reference sequence). The CDR3 consists of 15 residues.

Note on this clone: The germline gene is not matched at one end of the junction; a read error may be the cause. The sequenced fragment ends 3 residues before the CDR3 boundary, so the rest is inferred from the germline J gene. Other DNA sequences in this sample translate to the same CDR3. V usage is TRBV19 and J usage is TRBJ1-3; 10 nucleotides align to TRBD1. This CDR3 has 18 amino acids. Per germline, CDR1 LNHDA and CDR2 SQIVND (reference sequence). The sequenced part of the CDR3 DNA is TGTGCCAGTAGTAGCCCACCGGGACAGGGGAGGATTGGAAACACA. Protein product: CASSSPPGQGRIGNT. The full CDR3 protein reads CASSSPPGQGRIGNTIYF.